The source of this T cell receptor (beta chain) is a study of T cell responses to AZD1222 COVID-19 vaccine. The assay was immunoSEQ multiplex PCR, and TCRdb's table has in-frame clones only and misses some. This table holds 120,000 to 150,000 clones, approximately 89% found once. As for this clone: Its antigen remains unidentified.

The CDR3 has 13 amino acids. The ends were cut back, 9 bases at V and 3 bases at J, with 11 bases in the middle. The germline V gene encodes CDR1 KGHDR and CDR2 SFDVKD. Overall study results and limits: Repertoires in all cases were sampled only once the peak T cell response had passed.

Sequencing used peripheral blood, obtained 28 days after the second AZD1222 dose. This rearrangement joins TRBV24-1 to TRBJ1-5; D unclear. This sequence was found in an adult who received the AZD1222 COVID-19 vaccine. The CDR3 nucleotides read TGTGCCACCGGTGGCAGGATCAATCAGCCCCAGCATTTT. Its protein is CATGGRINQPQHF.